These 6 T cell receptor beta chains were sequenced from one sample in a study of T-cell memory formation after mild COVID-19. MiXCR, run by TCRdb on the 5' RACE reads, gives a single entry per CDR3 protein. The table lists some 130,000 distinct CDR3 sequences, about 17% of them singletons, with approximately 5% in the top ten. The sequenced sample was PBMCs or a T cell subset sorted from them (not recorded which). The receptors originated from a man aged 18-30 years who had mild COVID-19 (a few samples of this study predate the infection). Cell type and time point are not known.

The V and J genes are TRBV7-6 and TRBJ2-2; 10 nucleotides agree with TRBD2. The V gene's germline CDR1 is SGHVS and CDR2 FNYEAQ. The CDR3 sequence is 18 residues long. Germline trimming cut 1 base from V and 4 bases from J; bases unmatched to any gene: 9. The CDR3 here is CASSLVASGGAPTGELFF. DNA for the CDR3: TGTGCCAGCAGCTTAGTTGCCAGCGGGGGGGCTCCCACCGGGGAGCTGTTTTTT.

V usage is TRBV7-3 and J usage is TRBJ2-1; 11 nucleotides match TRBD2. The J segment lost 7 bases and the V segment lost 5 bases, leaving 10 bases of the junction unmatched. CDR3 length: 16 amino acids. Germline V gene sequence: CDR1 SGHTA, CDR2 FQGTGA. CDR3 in DNA: TGTGCCAGCAGCAAATCCGGGACTAGCGGCGTGAATGAGCAGTTCTTC. This codes for CASSKSGTSGVNEQFF.

The V call is TRBV7-2, the J call TRBJ1-1; perhaps TRBD1 as D (5 bases). The CDR3 loop spans 14 amino acids. The V end was cut by 5 bases, the J end by 1 base, with 11 bases between. Germline values: CDR1 SGHTA, CDR2 FQGNSA. CDR3 region: CASSTLQGNTEAFF. The CDR3 coding sequence is TGTGCCAGCAGCACCCTCCAGGGGAACACTGAAGCTTTCTTT.

This clonotype was seen just once. The chain links TRBV6-1 to TRBJ1-2; the match to TRBD1 covers 9 bases. Germline V CDR1 and CDR2: MNHNS, SASEGT. Trimming took 4 bases from V and 4 from J; bases not matched to a gene: 4. The CDR3 consists of 14 residues. The CDR3 protein is CASSAGQGGYGYTF. The CDR3 DNA follows: TGTGCCAGCAGTGCGGGACAGGGAGGCTATGGCTACACCTTC.

The chain recombines TRBV15 with TRBJ2-2; 7 bases are shared with TRBD2. The CDR3 consists of 15 residues. V dropped 1 base and J dropped 6; count of bases not matched to a gene: 5. The germline CDR1 and CDR2 sequences are LNHNV and YYDKDF (reference sequence). The CDR3 loop is CATSRGLARAGELFF. CDR3 sequence (DNA): TGTGCCACCAGCAGAGGACTAGCAAGGGCCGGGGAGCTGTTTTTT.

V and J are TRBV7-2 and TRBJ2-5; no definite D call. Per the germline V gene, CDR1 is SGHTA and CDR2 is FQGNSA. Trimming shortened V by 1 base and J by 2 bases, and 8 bases separated the two germline ends. This CDR3 is 14 amino acids long. Here the CDR3 reads CASSLDRWQETQYF. The CDR3 nucleotides are TGTGCCAGCAGCTTAGACCGGTGGCAAGAGACCCAGTACTTC.